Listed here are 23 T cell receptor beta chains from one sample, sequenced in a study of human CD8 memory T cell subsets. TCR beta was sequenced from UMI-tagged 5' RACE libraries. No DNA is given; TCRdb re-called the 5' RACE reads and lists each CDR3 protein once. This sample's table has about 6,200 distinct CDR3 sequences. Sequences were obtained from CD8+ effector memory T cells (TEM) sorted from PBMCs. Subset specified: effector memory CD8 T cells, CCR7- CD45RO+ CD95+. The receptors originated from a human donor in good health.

The chain's CDR3 is CSARGGTPSDTEAFF. The chain uses TRBV20-1 and TRBJ1-1; the TCRdb D gene call, TRBD1, has no DNA to confirm it. Germline loops: CDR1 DFQATT, CDR2 SNEGSKA (reference sequence). This CDR3 comprises 15 residues.

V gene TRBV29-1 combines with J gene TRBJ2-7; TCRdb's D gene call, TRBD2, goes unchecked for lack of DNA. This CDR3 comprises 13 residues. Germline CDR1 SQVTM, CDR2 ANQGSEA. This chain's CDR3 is CSVTRGLSVEQYF.

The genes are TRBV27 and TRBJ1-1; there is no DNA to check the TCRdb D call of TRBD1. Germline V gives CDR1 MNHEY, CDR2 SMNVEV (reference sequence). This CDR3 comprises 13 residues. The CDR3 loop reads CASRTGVNTEAFF.

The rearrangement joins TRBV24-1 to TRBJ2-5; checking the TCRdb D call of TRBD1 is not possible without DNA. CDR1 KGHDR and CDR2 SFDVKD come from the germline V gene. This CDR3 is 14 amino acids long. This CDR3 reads CATSDSGSGETQYF.

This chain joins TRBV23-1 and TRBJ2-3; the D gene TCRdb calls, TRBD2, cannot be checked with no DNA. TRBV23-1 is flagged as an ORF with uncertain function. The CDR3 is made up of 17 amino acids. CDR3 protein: CASSHLSGLAVPDTQYF.

The CDR3 loop reads CSVQGQGVYEQYF. The chain uses TRBV29-1 and TRBJ2-7; the D call from TCRdb, TRBD1, cannot be confirmed without DNA. The V gene's germline CDR1 is SQVTM and CDR2 ANQGSEA. There are 13 residues in the CDR3.

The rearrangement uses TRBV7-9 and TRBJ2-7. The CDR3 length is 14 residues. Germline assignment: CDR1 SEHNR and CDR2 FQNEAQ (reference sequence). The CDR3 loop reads CASSPSGIAYEQYF.

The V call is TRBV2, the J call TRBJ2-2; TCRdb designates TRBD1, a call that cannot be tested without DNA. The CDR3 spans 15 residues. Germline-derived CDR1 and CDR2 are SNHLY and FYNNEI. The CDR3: CASSGTGAVTGELFF.

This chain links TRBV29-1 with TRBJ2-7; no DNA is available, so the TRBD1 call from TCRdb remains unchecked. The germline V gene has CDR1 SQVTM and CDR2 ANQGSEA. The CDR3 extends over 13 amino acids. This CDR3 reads CSVESGGDYEQYF.

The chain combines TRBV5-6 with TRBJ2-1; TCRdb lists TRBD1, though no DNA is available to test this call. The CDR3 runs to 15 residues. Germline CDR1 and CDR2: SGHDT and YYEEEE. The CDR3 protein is CASSFGTGGGNEQFF. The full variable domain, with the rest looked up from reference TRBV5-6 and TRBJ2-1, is DAGVTQSPTHLIKTRGQQVTLRCSPKSGHDTVSWYQQALGQGPQFIFQYYEEEERQRGNFPDRFSGHQFPNYSSELNVNALLLGDSALYLCASSFGTGGGNEQFFGPGTRLTVL.

The CDR3 spells CASSFRVIEETQYF. The chain recombines TRBV28 with TRBJ2-5; there is no DNA to check the TCRdb D call of TRBD1. The germline V gene has CDR1 MDHEN and CDR2 SYDVKM. CDR3 length: 14 residues.

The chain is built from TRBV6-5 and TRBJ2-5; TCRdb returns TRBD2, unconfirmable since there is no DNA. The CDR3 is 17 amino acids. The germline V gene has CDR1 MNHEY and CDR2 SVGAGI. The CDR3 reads CASSSYAGTSGQETQYF.

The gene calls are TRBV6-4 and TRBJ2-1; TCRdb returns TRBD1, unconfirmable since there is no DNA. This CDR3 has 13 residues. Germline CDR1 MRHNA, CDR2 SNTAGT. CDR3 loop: CASSDRGYNEQFF.

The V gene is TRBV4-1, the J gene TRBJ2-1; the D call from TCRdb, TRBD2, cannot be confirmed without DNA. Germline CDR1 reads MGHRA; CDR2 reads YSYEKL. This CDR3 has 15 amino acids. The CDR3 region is CASSSPVTAGNEQFF.

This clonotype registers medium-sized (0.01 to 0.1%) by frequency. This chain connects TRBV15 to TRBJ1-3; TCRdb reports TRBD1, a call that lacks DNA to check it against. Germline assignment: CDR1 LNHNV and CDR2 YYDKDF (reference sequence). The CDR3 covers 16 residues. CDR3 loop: CATSRDSGGSGNTIYF. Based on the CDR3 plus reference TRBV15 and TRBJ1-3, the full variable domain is DAMVIQNPRYQVTQFGKPVTLSCSQTLNHNVMYWYQQKSSQAPKLLFHYYDKDFNNEADTPDNFQSRRPNTSFCFLDIRSPGLGDTAMYLCATSRDSGGSGNTIYFGEGSWLTVV.

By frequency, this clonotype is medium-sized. CDR3 in amino acids: CATSREGGNSPLHF. J is TRBJ1-6 and V is TRBV15; TCRdb indicates TRBD1, and absent DNA this call remains unverified. CDR3 length equals 14 residues. Per the germline V gene, CDR1 is LNHNV and CDR2 is YYDKDF (reference sequence).

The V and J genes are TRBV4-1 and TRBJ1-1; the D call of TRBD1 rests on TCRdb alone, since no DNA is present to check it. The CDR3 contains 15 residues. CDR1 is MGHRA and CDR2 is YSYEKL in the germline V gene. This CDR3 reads CASSEEVGSGTEAFF.

The CDR3: CASSHGYQNVYGYTF. The gene calls are TRBV3-1 and TRBJ1-2. The germline V gene encodes CDR1 LGHDT and CDR2 YNNKEL (reference sequence). This CDR3 is built from 15 residues.

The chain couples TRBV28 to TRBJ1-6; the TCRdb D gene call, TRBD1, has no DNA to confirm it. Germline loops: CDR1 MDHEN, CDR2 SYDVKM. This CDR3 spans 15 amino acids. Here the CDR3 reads CASSLPRTGGSPLHF.

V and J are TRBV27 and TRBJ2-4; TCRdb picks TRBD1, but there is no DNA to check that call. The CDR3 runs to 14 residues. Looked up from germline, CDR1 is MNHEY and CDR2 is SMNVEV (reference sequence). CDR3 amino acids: CASSIQGTSSIQYF.

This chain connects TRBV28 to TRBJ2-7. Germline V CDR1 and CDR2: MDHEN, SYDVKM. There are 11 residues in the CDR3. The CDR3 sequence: CASSLLNEQYF.

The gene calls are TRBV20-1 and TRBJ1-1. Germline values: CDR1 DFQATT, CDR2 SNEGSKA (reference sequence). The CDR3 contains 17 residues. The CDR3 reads CSARNYREPSTTLEAFF.

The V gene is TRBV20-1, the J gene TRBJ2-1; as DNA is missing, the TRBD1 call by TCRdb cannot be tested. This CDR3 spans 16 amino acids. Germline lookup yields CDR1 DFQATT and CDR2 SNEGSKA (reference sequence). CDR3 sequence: CSAGPGQGLSYNEQFF.